A selection of T cell receptor beta chains follows, all from one sample in a study of T cell repertoires in cytomegalovirus infection. MiXCR, applied by TCRdb to the reads, yields one record per CDR3 protein. The sample carries about 300,000 distinct CDR3 sequences, roughly a tenth recorded once. The sequenced sample was PBMCs. These receptors were collected from a human donor in good health (CMV status not recorded). Some clones in this sample may be carry-over from other donors' samples. Both conserved end residues are part of each CDR3. The order of the fields is J gene, V gene, CDR3 length, D gene, clone size, CDR3 protein, CDR3 DNA. D genes are given only for firm matches. Where a row states a size, it is once, few, many or the class of an expanded clone; other rows omit it.

j_call: TRBJ1-1
v_call: TRBV5-6
cdr3_length: 14
d_call: NA
clone_size: many
cdr3_aa: CASSSGDMNTEAFF
cdr3_nt: TGTGCCAGCAGCTCCGGTGACATGAACACTGAAGCTTTCTTT

j_call: TRBJ2-1
v_call: TRBV19
cdr3_length: 12
d_call: NA
clone_size: few
cdr3_aa: CATAGPYNEQFF
cdr3_nt: TGTGCCACTGCGGGACCCTACAATGAGCAGTTCTTC

j_call: TRBJ2-3
v_call: TRBV4-1
cdr3_length: 17
d_call: NA
clone_size: NA
cdr3_aa: CASSQDLGRLGTDTQYF
cdr3_nt: TGCGCCAGCAGCCAAGATCTGGGCAGATTGGGAACAGATACGCAGTATTTT

j_call: TRBJ2-2
v_call: TRBV6-5
cdr3_length: 16
d_call: NA
clone_size: many
cdr3_aa: CASRSEGQLNTGELFF
cdr3_nt: TGTGCCAGCAGGTCCGAGGGGCAATTGAACACCGGGGAGCTGTTTTTT

j_call: TRBJ1-2
v_call: TRBV5-5
cdr3_length: 15
d_call: TRBD1
clone_size: many
cdr3_aa: CASSPTTGGQYGYTF
cdr3_nt: TGTGCCAGCAGCCCGACAACAGGGGGCCAATATGGCTACACCTTC

j_call: TRBJ1-2
v_call: TRBV5-4
cdr3_length: 14
d_call: NA
clone_size: NA
cdr3_aa: CASSLYQGNYGYTF
cdr3_nt: TGTGCCAGCAGCTTGTACCAGGGGAACTATGGCTACACCTTC

j_call: TRBJ2-2
v_call: TRBV18
cdr3_length: 15
d_call: NA
clone_size: NA
cdr3_aa: CASSPGNTNTGELFF
cdr3_nt: TGTGCCAGCTCACCAGGAAATACGAACACCGGGGAGCTGTTTTTT

j_call: TRBJ1-2
v_call: TRBV24-1
cdr3_length: 14
d_call: NA
clone_size: many
cdr3_aa: CATSDPFLRDGYTF
cdr3_nt: TGTGCCACCAGTGATCCATTTCTCCGGGATGGCTACACCTTC

j_call: TRBJ2-5
v_call: TRBV7-8
cdr3_length: 14
d_call: TRBD1
clone_size: many
cdr3_aa: CASSHRTGEETQYF
cdr3_nt: TGTGCCAGCAGCCATAGGACAGGTGAAGAGACCCAGTACTTC

j_call: TRBJ1-4
v_call: TRBV19
cdr3_length: 15
d_call: NA
clone_size: NA
cdr3_aa: CASSNPGLTNEKLFF
cdr3_nt: TGTGCCAGTAGTAACCCAGGGCTCACTAATGAAAAACTGTTTTTT

j_call: TRBJ2-7
v_call: TRBV2
cdr3_length: 15
d_call: NA
clone_size: NA
cdr3_aa: CASSEPLTPGYEQYF
cdr3_nt: TGTGCCAGCAGTGAACCCCTAACACCCGGCTACGAGCAGTACTTC

j_call: TRBJ2-7
v_call: TRBV2
cdr3_length: 13
d_call: NA
clone_size: many
cdr3_aa: CASSEARFREQYF
cdr3_nt: TGTGCCAGCAGTGAAGCCCGTTTCCGGGAGCAGTACTTC

j_call: TRBJ2-1
v_call: TRBV29-1
cdr3_length: 13
d_call: NA
clone_size: many
cdr3_aa: CSVYFWGGIEQFF
cdr3_nt: TGCAGCGTTTACTTTTGGGGGGGCATTGAGCAGTTCTTC